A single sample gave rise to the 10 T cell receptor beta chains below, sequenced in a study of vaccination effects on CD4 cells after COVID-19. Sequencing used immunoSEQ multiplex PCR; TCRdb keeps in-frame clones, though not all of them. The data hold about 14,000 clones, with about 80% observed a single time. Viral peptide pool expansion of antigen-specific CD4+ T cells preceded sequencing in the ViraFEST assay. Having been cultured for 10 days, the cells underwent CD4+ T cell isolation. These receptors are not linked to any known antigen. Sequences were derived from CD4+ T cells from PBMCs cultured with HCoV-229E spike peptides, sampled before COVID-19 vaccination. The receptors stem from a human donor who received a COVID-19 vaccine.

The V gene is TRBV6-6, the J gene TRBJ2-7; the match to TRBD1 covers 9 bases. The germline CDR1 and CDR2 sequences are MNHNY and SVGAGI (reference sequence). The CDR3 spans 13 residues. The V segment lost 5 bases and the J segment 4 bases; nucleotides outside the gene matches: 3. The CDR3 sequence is CASSRTGEYEQYF. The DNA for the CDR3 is TGTGCCAGCAGTCGGACAGGGGAGTACGAGCAGTACTTC.

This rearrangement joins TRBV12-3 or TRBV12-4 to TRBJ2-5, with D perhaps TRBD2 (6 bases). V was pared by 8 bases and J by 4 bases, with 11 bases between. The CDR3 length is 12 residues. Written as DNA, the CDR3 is TGTGCCAGCTCCTGGACTACAGAGACCCAGTACTTC. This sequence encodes CASSWTTETQYF.

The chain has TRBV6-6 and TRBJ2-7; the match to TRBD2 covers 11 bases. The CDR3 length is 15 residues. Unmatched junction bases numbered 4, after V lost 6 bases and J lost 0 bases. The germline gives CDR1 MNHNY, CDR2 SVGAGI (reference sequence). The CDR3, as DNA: TGTGCCAGCAGCGATACTAGCGGGAGCTCCTACGAGCAGTACTTC. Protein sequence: CASSDTSGSSYEQYF.

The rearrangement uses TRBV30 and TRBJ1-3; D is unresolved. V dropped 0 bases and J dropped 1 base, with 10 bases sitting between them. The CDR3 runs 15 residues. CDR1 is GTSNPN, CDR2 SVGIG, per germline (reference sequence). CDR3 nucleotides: TGTGCCTGGAGTGTACAAGAATCTTCTGGAAACACCATATATTTT. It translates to CAWSVQESSGNTIYF.

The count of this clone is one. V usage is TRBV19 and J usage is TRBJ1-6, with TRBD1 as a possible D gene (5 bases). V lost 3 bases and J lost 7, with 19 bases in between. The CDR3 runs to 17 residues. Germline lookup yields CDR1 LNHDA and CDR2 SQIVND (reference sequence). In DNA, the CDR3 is TGTGCCAGTAGTATCGGGTGGCCGCGCAGGGTAAATTCACCCCTCCACTTT. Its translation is CASSIGWPRRVNSPLHF.

The DNA of the CDR3 is TGTGCCAGCAGTGATCAGCCGACATCGTTCACCGAAGCTTTCTTT. Translation: CASSDQPTSFTEAFF. This sequence joins TRBV27 and TRBJ1-1; D call uncertain. Deletions cut 5 bases from V and 8 bases from J, with 21 bases between. The CDR3 consists of 15 residues. Germline lookup yields CDR1 MNHEY and CDR2 SMNVEV (reference sequence).

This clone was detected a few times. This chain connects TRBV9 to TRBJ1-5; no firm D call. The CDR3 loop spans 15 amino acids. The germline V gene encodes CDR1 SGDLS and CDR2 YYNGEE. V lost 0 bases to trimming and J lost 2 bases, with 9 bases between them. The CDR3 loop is CASSVGTIGNQPQHF. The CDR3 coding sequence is TGTGCCAGCAGCGTAGGGACGATAGGCAATCAGCCCCAGCATTTT.

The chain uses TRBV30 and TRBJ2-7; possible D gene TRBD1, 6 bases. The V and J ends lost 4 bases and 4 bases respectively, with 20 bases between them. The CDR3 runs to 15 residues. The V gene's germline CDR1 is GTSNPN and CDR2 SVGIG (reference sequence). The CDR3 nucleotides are TGTGCCTGGACCTCGTCCGGGACAAGTAGATACGAGCAGTACTTC. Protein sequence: CAWTSSGTSRYEQYF.

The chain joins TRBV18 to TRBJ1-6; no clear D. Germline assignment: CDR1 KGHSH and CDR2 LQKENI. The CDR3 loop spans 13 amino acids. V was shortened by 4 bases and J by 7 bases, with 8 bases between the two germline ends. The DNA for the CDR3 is TGTGCCAGCTCACGGGGTCAGAATTCACCCCTCCACTTT. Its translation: CASSRGQNSPLHF.

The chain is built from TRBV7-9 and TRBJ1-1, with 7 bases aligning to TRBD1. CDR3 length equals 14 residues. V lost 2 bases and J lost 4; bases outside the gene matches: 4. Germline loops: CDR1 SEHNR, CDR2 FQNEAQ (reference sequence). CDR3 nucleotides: TGTGCCAGCAGCTTATCGCCAGGGGGCACTGAAGCTTTCTTT. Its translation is CASSLSPGGTEAFF.